The sequence of this T cell receptor (beta chain) was determined in a study of CD8+CD57+ T cells in acquired aplastic anemia. Looking at the study overall: Isolated CD4+ and CD8+ cells, once sorted, yielded DNA averaging around 3.3 ug.

The template used for profiling TCR beta VDJ and CDR3 was genomic DNA. TCRdb analysed the reads with MiXCR anew, one entry per CDR3 protein. The profile shows 120,000 or so distinct CDR3 sequences, less than 50% of them singletons. In this sample, this clonotype turned up many times. The antigen is undetermined. The CDR3 spans 13 residues. With 6 bases clipped from V and 6 bases from J, the junction kept 7 bases outside the gene matches. In patients chosen for sequencing, flow cytometry had shown CD8+CD57+ cell expansion. Therapy had not been given to patients before blood sampling. Notes on the study in general: Patients and controls had CD8+ Simpson's diversity values that were not significantly distinct.

The chain combines TRBV12-3 or TRBV12-4 with TRBJ1-2; the match to TRBD1 covers 7 bases. Sequences were obtained from sorted CD4+, CD8+, or CD8+CD57+ T cells (not recorded which) from PBMCs. The clonotype was recovered from a human donor with aplastic anemia. CDR3 in DNA: TGTGCCAGCAGCCCGACAGGGCCCGATGGCTACACCTTC. Encoded protein: CASSPTGPDGYTF.